This is a list of T cell receptor beta chains from one sample in a study of CD8 T cells in ankylosing spondylitis. TCRdb re-called the 5' RACE reads with MiXCR, one entry per CDR3 protein. This table holds about 90,000 distinct CDR3 sequences, more than 25% found once. The sequenced sample was blood, either unsorted or a sorted T cell fraction (not recorded which). The receptors stem from a male donor with ankylosing spondylitis or in good health (not recorded which). Both conserved end residues are part of each CDR3. Fields, in order: V gene, D gene, J gene, clone size, CDR3 DNA, CDR3 protein. A D gene is named only where the DNA matches it firmly. Size tells how often a clone was seen (once, few, many) or the class of an expanded clone, and some rows leave it out.

>TRBV3-1|NA|TRBJ2-3|NA
TGTGCCAGCAGCCCGCCTATTACTATCCTTAGCACAGATACGCAGTATTTT
CASSPPITILSTDTQYF
>TRBV20-1|TRBD2|TRBJ2-1|few
TGCAGTGCTAGTCCGGGGGGTAATGAGCAGTTCTTC
CSASPGGNEQFF
>TRBV12-3/TRBV12-4|NA|TRBJ2-1|few
TGTGCCAGCGGATGGATGTCTGGAGAGGGGGAGCAGTTCTTC
CASGWMSGEGEQFF
>TRBV6-2/TRBV6-3|TRBD2|TRBJ2-3|few
TGTGCCAGCAGTCGGCTAGCGGGGTTCACAGATACGCAGTATTTT
CASSRLAGFTDTQYF
>TRBV12-3/TRBV12-4|NA|TRBJ2-3|few
TGTGCCAGCAGCCAGGGGACCACAGATACGCAGTATTTT
CASSQGTTDTQYF
>TRBV18|TRBD1|TRBJ1-1|NA
TGTGCCAGCTCACCGGACAGGGGATCTGAGGGTGAAGCTTTCTTT
CASSPDRGSEGEAFF
>TRBV12-3/TRBV12-4|NA|TRBJ2-3|NA
TGTGCCAGCAGCCATTCACCCCCGGCTACGCAGTATTTT
CASSHSPPATQYF
>TRBV20-1|NA|TRBJ2-2|once
TGCAGTGCTAGAGTACGAGGCACCGGGGAGCTGTTTTTT
CSARVRGTGELFF
>TRBV5-4|NA|TRBJ1-1|NA
TGTGCCAGCAGCTTGGTAGGGGTGACTGAAGCTTTCTTT
CASSLVGVTEAFF
>TRBV7-8|NA|TRBJ2-2|once
TGTGCCATCGCCCCCGGGTGGGATATAGGGGAGCTGTTTTTT
CAIAPGWDIGELFF
>TRBV7-6|NA|TRBJ1-4|few
TGTGCCAGCAGCGGCCCAAGTTTAGGGCTGTTTTTT
CASSGPSLGLFF
>TRBV20-1|NA|TRBJ2-5|many
TGCAGTGCTCACATGAGGGAGACCCAGTACTTC
CSAHMRETQYF
>TRBV29-1|TRBD2|TRBJ2-2|NA
TGCAGCGTGGAGCTCCTGACTAGCGGGATATCGTTTGACGGGGAGCTGTTTTTT
CSVELLTSGISFDGELFF
>TRBV6-1|NA|TRBJ2-2|NA
TGTGCCAGCAGGACCAAGGTCGGCACCGGGGAGCTGTTTTTT
CASRTKVGTGELFF
>TRBV7-8|TRBD1|TRBJ1-6|NA
TGTGCCAGCAGCTTAGCGGCGACAGGGTTGGGGTCACCCCTCCACTTT
CASSLAATGLGSPLHF
>TRBV9|NA|TRBJ2-5|NA
TGTGCCAGCAGCGTAGGAGGGGAAGAGACCCAGTACTTC
CASSVGGEETQYF
>TRBV7-8|NA|TRBJ2-7|once
TGTGCCAGCAGCCTCCTGGGCGCCTACGAGCAGTACTTC
CASSLLGAYEQYF
>TRBV15|TRBD1|TRBJ2-5|NA
TGTGCCACCAGCTCAGATACAGGGGAGTGGACCCAGTACTTC
CATSSDTGEWTQYF
>TRBV29-1|NA|TRBJ1-5|few
TGCAGCGTTAGGGGGGATAATCAGCCCCAGCATTTT
CSVRGDNQPQHF
>TRBV18|NA|TRBJ1-3|NA
TGTGCCAGCTCTCCCGCGGCCTCCTCTGGAAACACCATATATTTT
CASSPAASSGNTIYF
>TRBV6-6|NA|TRBJ2-5|few
TGTGCCAGCAGTTGGAGTCAAGAGACCCAGTACTTC
CASSWSQETQYF
>TRBV7-9|NA|TRBJ1-1|many
TGTGCCAGCAGCTTAGCGGCCCAGGGTTACACTGAAGCTTTCTTT
CASSLAAQGYTEAFF
>TRBV20-1|NA|TRBJ1-1|medium-sized
TGCAGTGCAGAAGACGCCGGGACATTGAACACTGAAGCTTTCTTT
CSAEDAGTLNTEAFF
>TRBV7-9|NA|TRBJ2-7|NA
TGTGCCAGCAGCTTCGCTGGAGGGCCAGAAGAGCAGTACTTC
CASSFAGGPEEQYF
>TRBV3-1|NA|TRBJ1-1|NA
TGTGCCAGCAGCCAAGTACGGGGGCGAGGGAACACTGAAGCTTTCTTT
CASSQVRGRGNTEAFF
>TRBV28|TRBD1|TRBJ2-5|NA
TGTGCCAGCAGACCACAGGGGGCGCCTAAAGAGACCCAGTACTTC
CASRPQGAPKETQYF
>TRBV3-1|TRBD2|TRBJ2-5|few
TGTGCCAGCAGCCCTCTAGCGGGAGAAGAGACCCAGTACTTC
CASSPLAGEETQYF
>TRBV20-1|TRBD1|TRBJ1-6|NA
TGCAGTGTCCTCCGGGACAGGGATAATTCACCCCTCCACTTT
CSVLRDRDNSPLHF